The 29 T cell receptor beta chains listed next were all sequenced from one sample in a study of cytomegalovirus exposure and HLA in healthy donors. With 60 Vbeta and 13 Jbeta primers, the PCR was carried out. Measured with immunoSEQ multiplex PCR; TCRdb has only the in-frame clones, and not every one. The sample carries tens of thousands of clones, less than 80% recorded once. Sequenced sample: PBMCs. These receptors originate from a woman aged 45-65 years in good health and CMV-seropositive.

This chain uses TRBV19 with TRBJ1-2, with D unclear. The V gene lost 2 bases and the J gene lost 0 bases, with 4 bases spanning the gap. The germline gives CDR1 LNHDA, CDR2 SQIVND (reference sequence). The CDR3 has 13 amino acids. Here the CDR3 reads CASSIQTNYGYTF. For the CDR3, the DNA is TGTGCCAGTAGTATACAGACTAACTATGGCTACACCTTC.

In this sample, this clone turned up once. V gene TRBV27 combines with J gene TRBJ2-5; D gene unclear. V was clipped by 6 bases and J by 1 base, with 12 bases between them. Germline lookup yields CDR1 MNHEY and CDR2 SMNVEV (reference sequence). The CDR3 is 14 residues long. The CDR3: CASSRSYSQETQYF. DNA of the CDR3: TGTGCCAGCAGCCGATCCTACAGCCAAGAGACCCAGTACTTC.

V gene TRBV5-1 combines with J gene TRBJ1-1; D possibly corresponds to TRBD1 (6 bases). Germline V CDR1 and CDR2: SGHRS, YFSETQ. Trimming took off 4 bases at V and 4 bases at J, with 14 bases between the two ends. CDR3 size: 14 residues. The CDR3 DNA follows: TGCGCCAGCAGCGTGCGACAGGACGCCACTGAAGCTTTCTTT. Protein product: CASSVRQDATEAFF.

The gene calls are TRBV13 and TRBJ1-5; D gene ambiguous. The germline V gene encodes CDR1 PRHDT and CDR2 FYEKMQ (reference sequence). The CDR3 contains 14 residues. V was trimmed by 4 bases and J by 3 bases, leaving 10 bases between them. The CDR3 DNA reads as TGTGCCAGCAGCTCCAAGCTTGACAATCAGCCCCAGCATTTT. The encoded protein is CASSSKLDNQPQHF.

The gene calls are TRBV6-1 and TRBJ1-2, with D possibly TRBD1 on 6 matching bases. The CDR3 has 14 amino acids. V lost 6 bases and J lost 0, with 11 bases in between. The germline V gene encodes CDR1 MNHNS and CDR2 SASEGT. The CDR3 region has the DNA TGTGCCAGCAGCCTGGACAGTACTAACTATGGCTACACCTTC. It codes for CASSLDSTNYGYTF.

The chain uses TRBV7-9 and TRBJ1-4; TRBD1 is a possible D gene (5 bases). The germline gives CDR1 SEHNR, CDR2 FQNEAQ (reference sequence). The CDR3 contains 14 residues. V shed 2 bases and J shed 10 bases, with 14 bases lying between them. The chain's CDR3 is CASSLSNTGVKLFF. CDR3 DNA sequence: TGTGCCAGCAGCTTAAGTAACACGGGGGTAAAACTGTTTTTT.

The V and J genes are TRBV5-6 and TRBJ2-3; D is perhaps TRBD2 (6 bases). The CDR3 loop spans 13 amino acids. CDR1 SGHDT and CDR2 YYEEEE come from the germline V gene. Trimming removed 0 bases at V and 8 bases at J, with 10 bases between. The CDR3 is CASSLGTAGTQYF. The CDR3 DNA reads as TGTGCCAGCAGCTTGGGTACAGCGGGTACGCAGTATTTT.

The V and J genes are TRBV6-1 and TRBJ1-1; unclear D gene. Looked up from germline, CDR1 is MNHNS and CDR2 is SASEGT. V lost 10 bases, J lost 6 bases, and 18 bases lay in between. There are 13 residues in the CDR3. Here the CDR3 DNA reads TGTGCCACCCCGAGAGGGTTAGGCGCTGAAGCTTTCTTT. Translating it yields CATPRGLGAEAFF.

This chain uses TRBV19 with TRBJ1-6, with a tentative D call TRBD1 (5 bases). Looked up from germline, CDR1 is LNHDA and CDR2 is SQIVND (reference sequence). The CDR3 totals 16 residues. V was cut by 9 bases and J by 0 bases, with 15 bases left in between. CDR3 nucleotide sequence: TGTGCCAGCAGCGGGGGAGGGCGCTCCTATAATTCACCCCTCCACTTT. Translating it yields CASSGGGRSYNSPLHF.

As to this clone: The junction and the germline gene differ at one end; a read error may be behind it. Here the CDR3 DNA reads TGTTCCAGCAGTTCAAGCAACACTGAAGCTTTCTTT. Translating it yields CSSSSSNTEAFF. This rearrangement joins TRBV7-9 to TRBJ1-1; no firm D call. The CDR3 totals 12 residues. The germline gives CDR1 SEHNR, CDR2 FQNEAQ (reference sequence).

The chain combines TRBV5-1 with TRBJ2-1; TRBD2 agrees at 7 bases. The ends lost 0 bases at V and 7 bases at J; junction bases unmatched: 7. This CDR3 has 15 amino acids. CDR1 is SGHRS and CDR2 is YFSETQ in the germline V gene. DNA of the CDR3: TGCGCCAGCAGCTTGGCGGGGGGTGGACAAAATGAGCAGTTCTTC. Residues: CASSLAGGGQNEQFF.

This chain joins TRBV4-1 and TRBJ1-4; perhaps TRBD1 as D (5 bases). The CDR3 totals 14 residues. CDR1 and CDR2 (germline): MGHRA, YSYEKL. V lost 7 bases, J lost 0 bases, and 9 bases lay in between. The CDR3 nucleotides read TGCGCCAGCACCCGGGGGGCAACTAATGAAAAACTGTTTTTT. It encodes CASTRGATNEKLFF.

This clone has just a few counts. The CDR3 region is CASSPTRLSEAFF. CDR3 in DNA: TGTGCCAGCAGTCCTACGAGGCTATCAGAAGCTTTCTTT. The V and J genes are TRBV2 and TRBJ1-1; D gene unclear. There are 13 residues in the CDR3. Trimming removed 5 bases from V and 8 bases from J, with 15 bases in between. CDR1 SNHLY and CDR2 FYNNEI come from the germline V gene.

The J gene is TRBJ1-1, the V gene TRBV27; D uncertain. Germline CDR1 is MNHEY and CDR2 is SMNVEV (reference sequence). V was pared by 0 bases and J by 1 base, with 9 bases between. The CDR3 contains 15 residues. CDR3 region: CASSLSARGNTEAFF. In nucleotides, the CDR3 is TGTGCCAGCAGTTTATCGGCCCGGGGGAACACTGAAGCTTTCTTT.

Only one count was recorded for this clone. This chain joins TRBV4-1 and TRBJ2-2; possibly TRBD2 for D (7 bases). Germline CDR1 is MGHRA and CDR2 is YSYEKL. The CDR3 contains 14 residues. Trimming removed 0 bases from V and 6 bases from J, with 8 bases in between. This chain's CDR3 is CASSQEGGAGELFF. CDR3 DNA: TGCGCCAGCAGCCAAGAAGGGGGGGCCGGGGAGCTGTTTTTT.

V gene TRBV4-2 combines with J gene TRBJ2-1; 10 bases fit TRBD2. The CDR3 spans 15 residues. With 2 bases clipped from V and 2 bases from J, the junction kept 0 bases outside the gene matches. The germline CDR1 and CDR2 sequences are LGHNA and YNFKEQ. CDR3 region: CASSQSGGAYNEQFF. CDR3 nucleotides: TGTGCCAGCAGCCAAAGCGGGGGGGCCTACAATGAGCAGTTCTTC.

The chain combines TRBV9 with TRBJ1-2; a weak D match, TRBD1 (5 bases). CDR3 size: 17 residues. Germline lookup yields CDR1 SGDLS and CDR2 YYNGEE. Trimming cost V 3 bases and J 5 bases, with 23 bases left between them. CDR3 amino acids: CASSGPPLFTGSYGYTF. The CDR3 bases are TGTGCCAGCAGCGGCCCCCCCCTCTTCACAGGCTCTTATGGCTACACCTTC.

Note on this clone: The DNA is left out, because the CDR3 cannot be placed on it with certainty; the CDR3 is given as TCRdb lists it. The chain recombines TRBV2 with TRBJ1-2; the DNA was not used to check the table's D call, TRBD1. The CDR3 length equals 14 residues, ends included. From germline, CDR1 is SNHLY and CDR2 FYNNEI. The CDR3 region is CASPSTLTGLGYTF.

This clone came up once. J is TRBJ2-5 and V is TRBV6-6, with D possibly being TRBD1 (6 bases). This CDR3 is built from 15 residues. Looked up from germline, CDR1 is MNHNY and CDR2 is SVGAGI (reference sequence). Between the trimmed V and J ends, which lost 6 bases and 3 bases, there was a span of 17 bases. The CDR3 bases are TGTGCCAGCAGACGACAAACAGGGCTTGAAGAGACCCAGTACTTC. As protein: CASRRQTGLEETQYF.

This sequence joins TRBV11-2 and TRBJ1-6, with D maybe TRBD1 (6 bases). Looked up from germline, CDR1 is SGHAT and CDR2 is FQNNGV. Trimming shortened V by 2 bases and J by 14 bases, and 25 bases separated the two germline ends. The CDR3 is 17 amino acids. The CDR3 region has the DNA TGTGCCAGCAGCTTATTACGTAGGCAGGGGCATAGCGGGGCCCTCCACTTT. It is translated as CASSLLRRQGHSGALHF.

This rearrangement joins TRBV7-9 to TRBJ1-2; 7 nucleotides match TRBD1. The CDR3 extends over 13 amino acids. CDR1 and CDR2 (germline): SEHNR, FQNEAQ (reference sequence). V lost 10 bases, J lost 4 bases, and 9 bases stayed unmatched. DNA for the CDR3: TGTGCCATCTATAGGGGGCCCTCCTATGGCTACACCTTC. Translated, it gives CAIYRGPSYGYTF.

This clone has just a few counts. The chain uses TRBV2 and TRBJ1-2; 9 positions agree with TRBD1. The germline V gene has CDR1 SNHLY and CDR2 FYNNEI. The V gene end was trimmed by 3 bases and the J gene end by 4 bases; junction bases not matched to a gene: 6. The CDR3 sequence is 15 residues long. CDR3 coding DNA: TGTGCCAGCAGTGACCCCGGGACAGGGCGCTATGGCTACACCTTC. This encodes CASSDPGTGRYGYTF.

J is TRBJ1-6 and V is TRBV5-6; no definite D call. Per germline, CDR1 SGHDT and CDR2 YYEEEE. The CDR3 extends over 12 amino acids. Trimming left V 3 bases short and J 7 bases short, with 5 bases between. The CDR3 protein is CASSYSNSPLHF. CDR3 DNA: TGTGCCAGCAGCTACTCCAATTCACCCCTCCACTTT.

The chain recombines TRBV7-3 with TRBJ2-2; no firm D call. Germline CDR1 SGHTA, CDR2 FQGTGA. This CDR3 is 13 amino acids long. Trimming pared 1 base from V and 5 bases from J, leaving 5 bases between. CDR3 bases: TGTGCCAGCAGCTTAATCGGGACCGGGGAGCTGTTTTTT. This codes for CASSLIGTGELFF.

This clone was detected only once. The chain links TRBV7-2 to TRBJ2-5; 8 bases align to TRBD1. Trimming removed 5 bases from V and 4 bases from J; junction bases left unmatched: 9. The germline gives CDR1 SGHTA, CDR2 FQGNSA. The CDR3 contains 15 residues. The CDR3 region is CASSPWTGRGETQYF. The CDR3 nucleotides are TGTGCCAGCAGCCCCTGGACAGGGCGGGGAGAGACCCAGTACTTC.

This rearrangement joins TRBV27 to TRBJ1-5; no definite D call. Germline V gene sequence: CDR1 MNHEY, CDR2 SMNVEV (reference sequence). The CDR3 is 15 amino acids. The V gene lost 7 bases and the J gene lost 3 bases, with 16 bases spanning the gap. CDR3 loop: CASKAVGQINQPQHF. The DNA of the CDR3 is TGTGCCAGCAAAGCGGTAGGGCAGATCAATCAGCCCCAGCATTTT.

The chain joins TRBV4-2 to TRBJ1-5, with D unclear. Trimming took off 0 bases at V and 3 bases at J, with 9 bases between the two ends. CDR1 and CDR2 from the germline V gene are LGHNA and YNFKEQ. The CDR3 totals 15 residues. CDR3 sequence reads: CASSQEDSYNQPQHF. CDR3 nucleotide sequence: TGTGCCAGCAGCCAAGAGGACTCATACAATCAGCCCCAGCATTTT.

This chain links TRBV19 with TRBJ2-7, with 7 bases matching TRBD1. The junction had 9 bases not matched to a gene; V was cut back by 3 bases and J by 7 bases. From germline, CDR1 is LNHDA and CDR2 SQIVND (reference sequence). The CDR3 runs to 14 residues. The DNA for the CDR3 is TGTGCCAGTAGTATCTCCGACAGGGTTGAAGAGCAGTACTTC. Its translation: CASSISDRVEEQYF.

The rearrangement links TRBV7-9 to TRBJ2-7; no definite D call. Looked up from germline, CDR1 is SEHNR and CDR2 is FQNEAQ (reference sequence). Trimming cost V 5 bases and J 3 bases, with 8 bases left between them. The CDR3 totals 12 residues. CDR3 amino acids: CASSPSLYEQYF. CDR3 sequence (DNA): TGTGCCAGCAGCCCCTCCCTCTACGAGCAGTACTTC.